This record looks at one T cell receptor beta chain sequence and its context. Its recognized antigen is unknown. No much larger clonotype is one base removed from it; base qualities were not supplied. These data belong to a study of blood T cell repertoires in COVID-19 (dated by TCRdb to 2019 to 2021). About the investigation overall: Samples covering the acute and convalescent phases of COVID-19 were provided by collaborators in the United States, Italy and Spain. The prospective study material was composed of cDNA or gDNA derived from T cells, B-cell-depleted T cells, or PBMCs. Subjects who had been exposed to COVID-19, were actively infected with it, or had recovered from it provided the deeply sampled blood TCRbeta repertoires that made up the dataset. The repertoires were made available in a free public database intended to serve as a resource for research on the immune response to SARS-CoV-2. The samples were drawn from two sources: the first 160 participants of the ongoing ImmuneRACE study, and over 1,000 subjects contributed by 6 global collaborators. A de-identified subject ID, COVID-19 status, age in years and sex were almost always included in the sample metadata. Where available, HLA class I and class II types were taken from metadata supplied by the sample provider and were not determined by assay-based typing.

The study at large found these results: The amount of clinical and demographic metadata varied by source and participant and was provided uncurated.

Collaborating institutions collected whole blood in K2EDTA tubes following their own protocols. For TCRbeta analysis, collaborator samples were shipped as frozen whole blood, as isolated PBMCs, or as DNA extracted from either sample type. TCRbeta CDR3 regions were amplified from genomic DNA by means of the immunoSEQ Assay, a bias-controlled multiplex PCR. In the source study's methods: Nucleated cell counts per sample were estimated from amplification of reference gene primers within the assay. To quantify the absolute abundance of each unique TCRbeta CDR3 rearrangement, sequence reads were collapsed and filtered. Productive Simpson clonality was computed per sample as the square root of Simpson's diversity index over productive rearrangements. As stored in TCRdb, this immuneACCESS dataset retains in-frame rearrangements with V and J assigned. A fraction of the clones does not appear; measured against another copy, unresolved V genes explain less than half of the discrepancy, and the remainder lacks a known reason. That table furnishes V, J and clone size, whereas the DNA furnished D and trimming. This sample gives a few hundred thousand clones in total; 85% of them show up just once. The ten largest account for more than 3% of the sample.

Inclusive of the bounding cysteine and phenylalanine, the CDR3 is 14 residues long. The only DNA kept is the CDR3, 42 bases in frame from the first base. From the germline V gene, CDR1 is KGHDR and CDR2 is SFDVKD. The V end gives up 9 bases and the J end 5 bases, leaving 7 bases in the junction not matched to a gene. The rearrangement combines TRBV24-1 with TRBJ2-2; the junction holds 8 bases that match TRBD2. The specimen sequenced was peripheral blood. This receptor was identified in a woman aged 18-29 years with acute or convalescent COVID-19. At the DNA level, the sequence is TGTGCCACCCCCGCGATAGCGGGAACCGGGGAGCTGTTTTTT. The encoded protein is CATPAIAGTGELFF.